The sequence of this T cell receptor (beta chain) was determined in a study of blood T cell repertoires in COVID-19. Across the study: Researchers got acute and convalescent COVID-19 samples from the United States, Italy and Spain. In each case, the material was cDNA or gDNA derived from T cells, B-cell-depleted T cells, or PBMCs.

CDR3 length: 14 amino acids. Trimming shortened V by 4 bases and J by 3 bases, and 12 bases separated the two germline ends. CDR1 MGHRA and CDR2 YSYEKL come from the germline V gene. Per the original data handling: The authors estimated nucleated cell counts from reference gene primer amplification. Assay: immunoSEQ multiplex PCR; the TCRdb copy retains only in-frame clones and omits some. The DNA gave D and trimming, while V, J and clone size come from that table. The sample includes under 150,000 clones, 85% to 90% of them seen just once. A few counts support this clone. The chain recombines TRBV4-1 with TRBJ1-1; weak D call: TRBD1 (5 bases). This TCR was recovered from a human donor in a cohort sampled during active COVID-19. Sequences were obtained from peripheral blood. The CDR3 coding sequence is TGCGCCAGCAGCCCCCAGTTAGGGGACACTGAAGCTTTCTTT. Translating gives CASSPQLGDTEAFF.